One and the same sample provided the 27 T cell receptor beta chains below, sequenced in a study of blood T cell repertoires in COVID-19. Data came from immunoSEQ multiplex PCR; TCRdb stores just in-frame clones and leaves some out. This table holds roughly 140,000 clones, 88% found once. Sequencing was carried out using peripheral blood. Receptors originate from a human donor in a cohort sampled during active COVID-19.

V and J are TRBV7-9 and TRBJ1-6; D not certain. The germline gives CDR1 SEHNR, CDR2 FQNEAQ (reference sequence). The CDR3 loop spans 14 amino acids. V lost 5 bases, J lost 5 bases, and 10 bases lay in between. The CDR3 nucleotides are TGTGCCAGCAGCCCAAGCGCAGATAATTCACCCCTCCACTTT. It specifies CASSPSADNSPLHF.

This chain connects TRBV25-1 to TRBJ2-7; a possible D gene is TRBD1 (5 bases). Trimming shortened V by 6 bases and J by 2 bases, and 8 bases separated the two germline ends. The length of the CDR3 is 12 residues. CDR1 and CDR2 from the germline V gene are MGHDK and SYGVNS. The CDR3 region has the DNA TGTGCCAGCAGCGACAGCCCCTACGAGCAGTACTTC. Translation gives CASSDSPYEQYF.

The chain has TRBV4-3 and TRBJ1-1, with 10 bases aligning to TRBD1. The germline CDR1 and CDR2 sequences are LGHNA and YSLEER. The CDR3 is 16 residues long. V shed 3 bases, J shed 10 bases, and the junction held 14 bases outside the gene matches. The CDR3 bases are TGCGCCAGCAGCCATTCCGAGGACAGGGGGTTAACGGGAGCTTTCTTT. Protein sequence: CASSHSEDRGLTGAFF.

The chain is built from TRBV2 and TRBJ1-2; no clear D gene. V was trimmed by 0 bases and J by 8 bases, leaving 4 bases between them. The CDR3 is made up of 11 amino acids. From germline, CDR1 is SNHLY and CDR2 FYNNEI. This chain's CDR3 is CASSEAIGYTF. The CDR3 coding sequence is TGTGCCAGCAGTGAAGCTATAGGCTACACCTTC. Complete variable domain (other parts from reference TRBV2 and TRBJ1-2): EPEVTQTPSHQVTQMGQEVILRCVPISNHLYFYWYRQILGQKVEFLVSFYNNEISEKSEIFDDQFSVERPDGSNFTLKIRSTKLEDSAMYFCASSEAIGYTFGSGTRLTVV.

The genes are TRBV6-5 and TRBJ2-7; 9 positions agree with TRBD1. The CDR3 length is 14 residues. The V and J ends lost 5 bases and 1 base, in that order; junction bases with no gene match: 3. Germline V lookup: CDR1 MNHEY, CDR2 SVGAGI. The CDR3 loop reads CASSRDRGSYEQYF. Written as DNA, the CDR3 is TGTGCCAGCAGTAGAGACAGGGGGTCCTACGAGCAGTACTTC.

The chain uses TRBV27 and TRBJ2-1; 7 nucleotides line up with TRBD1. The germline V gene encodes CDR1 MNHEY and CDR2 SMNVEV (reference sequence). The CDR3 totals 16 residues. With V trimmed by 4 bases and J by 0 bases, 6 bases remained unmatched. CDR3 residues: CASSSYRDSSYNEQFF. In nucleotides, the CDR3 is TGTGCCAGCAGTTCCTACAGGGACAGCTCCTACAATGAGCAGTTCTTC.

DNA for the CDR3: TGTGCCAGCAGTTACTCGAGGGCACTAGCGAGGAGCTCCTACGAGCAGTACTTC. As protein: CASSYSRALARSSYEQYF. V is TRBV6-2 or TRBV6-3 and J is TRBJ2-7; 7 positions agree with TRBD2. This CDR3 is 18 amino acids long. CDR1 is MNHEY, CDR2 SVGEGT, per germline. Trimming took 0 bases from V and 0 from J; bases not matched to a gene: 11.

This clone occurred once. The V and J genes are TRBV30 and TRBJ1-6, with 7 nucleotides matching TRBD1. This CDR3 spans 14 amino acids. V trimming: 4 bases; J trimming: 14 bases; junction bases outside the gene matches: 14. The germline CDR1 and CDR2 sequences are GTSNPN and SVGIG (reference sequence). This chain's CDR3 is CAWTGGYLFSALHF. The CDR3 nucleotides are TGTGCCTGGACAGGGGGATACCTCTTTTCGGCCCTCCACTTT.

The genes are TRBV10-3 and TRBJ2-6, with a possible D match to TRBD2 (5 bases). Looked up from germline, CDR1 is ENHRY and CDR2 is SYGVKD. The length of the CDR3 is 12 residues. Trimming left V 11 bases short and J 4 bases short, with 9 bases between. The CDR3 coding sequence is TGTGCCGCGGGTGCGGGGGCCAACGTCCTGACTTTC. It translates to CAAGAGANVLTF.

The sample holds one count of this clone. The CDR3, as DNA: TGTGCCAGCAGCTTCGCGGGAGTGAACACTGAAGCTTTCTTT. It yields the protein CASSFAGVNTEAFF. The chain joins TRBV11-2 to TRBJ1-1; D is unresolved. V was shortened by 3 bases and J by 0 bases, with 8 bases between the two germline ends. Looked up from germline, CDR1 is SGHAT and CDR2 is FQNNGV. The CDR3 has 14 amino acids.

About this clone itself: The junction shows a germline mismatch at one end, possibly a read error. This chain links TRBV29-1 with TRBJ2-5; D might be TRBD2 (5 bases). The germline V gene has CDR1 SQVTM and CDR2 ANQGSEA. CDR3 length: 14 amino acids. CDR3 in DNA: TGCAACGTTGAAGATCAAGGAGGTCGGGGGACCCAGTACTTC. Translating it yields CNVEDQGGRGTQYF.

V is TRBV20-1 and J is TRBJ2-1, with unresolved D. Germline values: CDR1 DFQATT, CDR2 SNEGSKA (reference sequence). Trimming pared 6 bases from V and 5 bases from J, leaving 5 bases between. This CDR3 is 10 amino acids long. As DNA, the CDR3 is TGCAGTGCCCTTGACAATGAGCAGTTCTTC. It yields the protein CSALDNEQFF.

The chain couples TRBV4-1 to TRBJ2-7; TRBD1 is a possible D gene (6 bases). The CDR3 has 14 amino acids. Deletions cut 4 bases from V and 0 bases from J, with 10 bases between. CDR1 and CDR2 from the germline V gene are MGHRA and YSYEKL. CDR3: CASSRRDTSYEQYF. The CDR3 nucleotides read TGCGCCAGCAGCCGCCGGGACACCTCCTACGAGCAGTACTTC.

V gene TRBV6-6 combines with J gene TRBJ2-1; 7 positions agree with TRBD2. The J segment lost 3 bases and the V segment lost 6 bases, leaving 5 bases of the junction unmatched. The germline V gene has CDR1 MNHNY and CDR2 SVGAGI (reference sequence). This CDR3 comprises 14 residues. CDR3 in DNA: TGTGCCAGCAGCCAAGGACTAGTCTACAATGAGCAGTTCTTC. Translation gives CASSQGLVYNEQFF.

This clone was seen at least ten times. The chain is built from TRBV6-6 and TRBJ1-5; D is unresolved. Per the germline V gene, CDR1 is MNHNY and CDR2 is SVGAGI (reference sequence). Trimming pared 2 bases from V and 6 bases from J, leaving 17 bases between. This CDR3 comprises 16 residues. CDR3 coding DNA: TGTGCCAGCAGTTACAGTTACGCGGGGAATGGTCAGCCCCAGCATTTT. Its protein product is CASSYSYAGNGQPQHF.

The CDR3 nucleotides are TGTGCCAGCAGCGAGGACAGGAGTACCTACAATGAGCAGTTCTTC. Protein: CASSEDRSTYNEQFF. The chain joins TRBV9 to TRBJ2-1; 7 positions agree with TRBD1. V lost 3 bases and J lost 2; bases outside the gene matches: 5. Germline loops: CDR1 SGDLS, CDR2 YYNGEE. This CDR3 region has 15 residues.

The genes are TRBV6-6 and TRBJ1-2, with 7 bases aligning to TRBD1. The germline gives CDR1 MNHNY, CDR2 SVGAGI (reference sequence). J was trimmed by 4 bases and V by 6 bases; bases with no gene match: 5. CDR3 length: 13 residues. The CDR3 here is CASSAQGFYGYTF. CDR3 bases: TGTGCCAGCAGCGCACAGGGGTTCTATGGCTACACCTTC.

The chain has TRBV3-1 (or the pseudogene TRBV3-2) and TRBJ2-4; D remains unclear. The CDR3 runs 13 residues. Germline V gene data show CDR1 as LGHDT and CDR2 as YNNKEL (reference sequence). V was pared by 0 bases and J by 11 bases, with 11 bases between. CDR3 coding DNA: TGTGCCAGCAGCCAAGAACGGAACAGTCTTCAGTACTTC. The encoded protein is CASSQERNSLQYF.

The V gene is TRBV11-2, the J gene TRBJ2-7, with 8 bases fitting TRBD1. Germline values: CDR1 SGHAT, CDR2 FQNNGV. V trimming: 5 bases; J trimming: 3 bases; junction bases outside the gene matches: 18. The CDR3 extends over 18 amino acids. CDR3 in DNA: TGTGCCAGCAGCCCGACCAATAGGGACAGGAGAACCGTCTACGAGCAGTACTTC. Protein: CASSPTNRDRRTVYEQYF. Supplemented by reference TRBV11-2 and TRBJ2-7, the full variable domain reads EAGVAQSPRYKIIEKRQSVAFWCNPISGHATLYWYQQILGQGPKLLIQFQNNGVVDDSQLPKDRFSAERLKGVDSTLKIQPAKLEDSAVYLCASSPTNRDRRTVYEQYFGPGTRLTVT.

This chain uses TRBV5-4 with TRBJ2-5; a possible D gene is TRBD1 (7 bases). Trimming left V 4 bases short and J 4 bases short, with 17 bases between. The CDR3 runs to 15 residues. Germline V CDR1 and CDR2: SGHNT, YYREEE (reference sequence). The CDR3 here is CASSTPGQTRETQYF. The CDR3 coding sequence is TGTGCCAGCAGCACGCCGGGACAGACTAGAGAGACCCAGTACTTC.

The CDR3 is CASSPARSVGYEQYF. The CDR3 nucleotides read TGCGCCAGCAGCCCTGCCAGGTCCGTGGGCTACGAGCAGTACTTC. This sequence joins TRBV4-1 and TRBJ2-7; unclear D gene. V was shortened by 4 bases and J by 3 bases, with 16 bases between the two germline ends. The CDR3 contains 15 residues. Germline V gene data show CDR1 as MGHRA and CDR2 as YSYEKL.

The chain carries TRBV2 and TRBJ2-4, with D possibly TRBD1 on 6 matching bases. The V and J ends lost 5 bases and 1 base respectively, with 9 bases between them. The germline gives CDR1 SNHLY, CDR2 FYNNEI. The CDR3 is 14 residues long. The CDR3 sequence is CASSNDRAKNIQYF. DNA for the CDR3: TGTGCCAGCAGTAATGACAGGGCCAAAAACATTCAGTACTTC.

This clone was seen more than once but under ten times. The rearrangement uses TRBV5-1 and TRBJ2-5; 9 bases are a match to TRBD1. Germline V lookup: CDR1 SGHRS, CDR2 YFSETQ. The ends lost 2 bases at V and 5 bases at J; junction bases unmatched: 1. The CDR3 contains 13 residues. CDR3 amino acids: CASSFGQGETQYF. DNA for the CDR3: TGCGCCAGCAGCTTCGGACAGGGGGAGACCCAGTACTTC. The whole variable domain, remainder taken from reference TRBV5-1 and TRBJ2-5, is KAGVTQTPRYLIKTRGQQVTLSCSPISGHRSVSWYQQTPGQGLQFLFEYFSETQRNKGNFPGRFSGRQFSNSRSEMNVSTLELGDSALYLCASSFGQGETQYFGPGTRLLVL.

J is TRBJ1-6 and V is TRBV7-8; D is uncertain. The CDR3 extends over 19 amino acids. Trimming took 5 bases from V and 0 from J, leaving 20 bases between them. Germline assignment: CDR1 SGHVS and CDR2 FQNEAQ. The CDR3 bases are TGTGCCAGCAGCCCTCACTTTTTCGGGGATAGCTCCTATAATTCACCCCTCCACTTT. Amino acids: CASSPHFFGDSSYNSPLHF.

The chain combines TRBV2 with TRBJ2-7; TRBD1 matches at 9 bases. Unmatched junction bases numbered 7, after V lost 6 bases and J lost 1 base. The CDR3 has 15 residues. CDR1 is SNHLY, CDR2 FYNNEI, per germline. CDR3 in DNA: TGTGCCAGCAGGCCCGCCGGGACAGGGTCCTACGAGCAGTACTTC. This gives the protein CASRPAGTGSYEQYF.

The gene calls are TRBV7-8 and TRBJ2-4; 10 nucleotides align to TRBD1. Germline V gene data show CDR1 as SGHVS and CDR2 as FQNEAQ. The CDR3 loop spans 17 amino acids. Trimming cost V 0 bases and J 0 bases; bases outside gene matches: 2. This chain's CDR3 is CASSLARQGAAKNIQYF. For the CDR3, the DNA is TGTGCCAGCAGCTTAGCGCGACAGGGGGCAGCCAAAAACATTCAGTACTTC.

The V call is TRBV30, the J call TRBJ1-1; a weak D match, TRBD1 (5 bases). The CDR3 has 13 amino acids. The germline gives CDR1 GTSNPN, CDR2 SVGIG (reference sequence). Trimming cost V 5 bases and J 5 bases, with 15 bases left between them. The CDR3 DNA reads TGTGCCTGGGGGTCCCAGGGTAAAACTGAAGCTTTCTTT. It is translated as CAWGSQGKTEAFF.